These 30 T cell receptor beta chains came from one sample sequenced in a study of blood T cell repertoires in COVID-19. The data were produced by immunoSEQ multiplex PCR, yet TCRdb's version contains in-frame clones alone and is incomplete. This table holds 450,000 to 500,000 clones, about 85% found once. Sequencing input: PBMCs or T cells enriched from blood (not recorded which). These receptors came from a woman aged 60 to 75 who had recovered from COVID-19.

The chain recombines TRBV5-1 with TRBJ1-2; possible D gene TRBD1, 5 bases. This CDR3 contains 12 residues. V lost 7 bases, J lost 4 bases, and 11 bases lay in between. The germline gives CDR1 SGHRS, CDR2 YFSETQ. The CDR3: CASWNGGYGYTF. The CDR3 coding sequence is TGCGCCAGCTGGAACGGGGGCTATGGCTACACCTTC.

V gene TRBV5-1 combines with J gene TRBJ2-1; a weak D match, TRBD2 (5 bases). The CDR3 contains 14 residues. Between the trimmed V and J ends, which lost 4 bases and 1 base, there was a span of 9 bases. Germline lookup yields CDR1 SGHRS and CDR2 YFSETQ. This chain's CDR3 is CASSPRDSYNEQFF. The CDR3 region has the DNA TGCGCCAGCAGCCCCCGGGATTCCTACAATGAGCAGTTCTTC.

This clone was found a few times. This rearrangement joins TRBV6-5 to TRBJ2-1; no reliable D call. Germline CDR1 is MNHEY and CDR2 is SVGAGI. Trimming pared 6 bases from V and 6 bases from J, leaving 9 bases between. The CDR3 runs to 12 residues. The CDR3 region has the DNA TGTGCCAGCAGGAGGTCGTTCAATGAGCAGTTCTTC. It specifies CASRRSFNEQFF.

V usage is TRBV10-2 and J usage is TRBJ2-1, with 12 bases fitting TRBD2. The CDR3 sequence is 15 residues long. Losses at the gene ends were 6 bases for V and 4 bases for J; bases not matched to a gene: 4. Germline values: CDR1 WSHSY, CDR2 SAAADI. CDR3 loop: CASRPSGGVYNEQFF. The CDR3 DNA reads TGCGCCAGCAGACCTAGCGGGGGGGTTTACAATGAGCAGTTCTTC.

Only one count was recorded for this clone. The chain joins TRBV6-5 to TRBJ1-2, with D perhaps matching TRBD1 (5 bases). The V and J ends lost 2 bases and 7 bases respectively, with 8 bases between them. Germline V CDR1 and CDR2: MNHEY, SVGAGI. The CDR3 extends over 12 amino acids. This CDR3 reads CASSYGGTGYTF. The CDR3 nucleotides read TGTGCCAGCAGTTACGGAGGGACTGGCTACACCTTC.

The chain combines TRBV2 with TRBJ1-1; 9 positions agree with TRBD1. Trimming at V came to 6 bases and at J to 8 bases, leaving 13 bases not matched to a gene. CDR1 and CDR2 (germline): SNHLY, FYNNEI. CDR3 length: 15 residues. The CDR3 sequence: CASSEPQGARREAFF. The CDR3 DNA follows: TGTGCCAGCAGCGAACCACAGGGGGCGAGGAGGGAAGCTTTCTTT.

The chain links TRBV28 to TRBJ1-1; no reliable D call. Trimming took off 2 bases at V and 4 bases at J, with 8 bases between the two ends. The CDR3 consists of 13 residues. CDR1 is MDHEN and CDR2 is SYDVKM in the germline V gene. This CDR3 reads CASSLVEVTEAFF. The DNA of the CDR3 is TGTGCCAGCAGTTTAGTAGAAGTCACTGAAGCTTTCTTT.

This sequence joins TRBV6-5 and TRBJ2-1; the D gene is possibly TRBD1 (6 bases). V was clipped by 7 bases and J by 4 bases, with 11 bases between them. The CDR3 runs to 13 residues. Germline CDR1 and CDR2: MNHEY and SVGAGI. Here the CDR3 DNA reads TGTGCCAGCACTAACACAGGGTACAATGAGCAGTTCTTC. Its translation: CASTNTGYNEQFF.

The genes are TRBV5-1 and TRBJ1-1; perhaps TRBD1 as D (6 bases). The germline V gene has CDR1 SGHRS and CDR2 YFSETQ. The CDR3 loop spans 12 amino acids. With 5 bases removed from V and 10 bases from J, the gap between germline ends came to 15 bases. The CDR3 DNA follows: TGCGCCAGCAGGATCTCTCAGGGGAGAGCTTTCTTT. It codes for CASRISQGRAFF. The variable domain in full, with the rest retrieved from reference TRBV5-1 and TRBJ1-1, is KAGVTQTPRYLIKTRGQQVTLSCSPISGHRSVSWYQQTPGQGLQFLFEYFSETQRNKGNFPGRFSGRQFSNSRSEMNVSTLELGDSALYLCASRISQGRAFFGQGTRLTVV.

The chain carries TRBV12-5 and TRBJ1-5; 7 nucleotides match TRBD1. This CDR3 has 16 amino acids. After removal of 6 bases from V and 3 bases from J, the junction contained 11 bases not matched to a gene. CDR1 is LGHNT, CDR2 FRNRAP, per germline. The CDR3 reads CASGPSGTAYNQPQHF. The DNA of the CDR3 is TGTGCTAGTGGCCCCTCCGGGACAGCCTACAATCAGCCCCAGCATTTT.

The table lists this clone with a few counts. V and J are TRBV5-1 and TRBJ1-4; D may be TRBD1 (5 bases). V lost 3 bases, J lost 5 bases, and 11 bases lay in between. This CDR3 region has 14 residues. Germline V lookup: CDR1 SGHRS, CDR2 YFSETQ. Here the CDR3 reads CASSSDTFNEKLFF. The DNA of the CDR3 is TGCGCCAGCAGCTCGGACACCTTCAATGAAAAACTGTTTTTT.

The chain joins TRBV5-1 to TRBJ1-4; TRBD1 aligns across 7 bases. Germline CDR1 is SGHRS and CDR2 is YFSETQ. V dropped 2 bases and J dropped 12; count of bases not matched to a gene: 10. The CDR3 spans 14 residues. The CDR3 here is CASSFESTGLELFF. CDR3 sequence (DNA): TGCGCCAGCAGCTTTGAGTCGACAGGGCTTGAACTGTTTTTT.

The V call is TRBV5-1, the J call TRBJ2-5, with unresolved D. CDR1 is SGHRS and CDR2 is YFSETQ in the germline V gene. V was trimmed by 4 bases and J by 1 base, leaving 8 bases between them. There are 13 residues in the CDR3. This CDR3 is CASSVLPQETQYF. In DNA form, the CDR3 reads TGCGCCAGCAGCGTACTACCCCAAGAGACCCAGTACTTC.

Of note for this clone: One end of the junction varies from germline; a read error may be responsible. The chain has TRBV18 and TRBJ1-6; possibly TRBD1 for D (6 bases). Germline V gene lookup returns CDR1 KGHSH and CDR2 LQKENI. The CDR3 extends over 17 amino acids. The CDR3 nucleotides read TGTGCCAGCTCCCCACAGGGAGGGAGCTCCTATAATTCACCCCTCCACTTT. Protein product: CASSPQGGSSYNSPLHF.

This clone came up once. The genes are TRBV18 and TRBJ2-7; perhaps TRBD1 as D (5 bases). Germline CDR1 reads KGHSH; CDR2 reads LQKENI. Trimming shortened V by 1 base and J by 5 bases, and 9 bases separated the two germline ends. This CDR3 is 13 amino acids long. The CDR3 loop reads CASSPQGINEQYV. The CDR3, as DNA: TGTGCCAGCTCACCACAGGGGATAAACGAGCAGTACGTC.

The chain has TRBV5-1 and TRBJ1-1; 7 bases line up with TRBD1. Trimming took 3 bases from V and 3 from J; bases not matched to a gene: 11. Germline V lookup: CDR1 SGHRS, CDR2 YFSETQ. The CDR3 covers 16 residues. The CDR3 reads CASSSQPGQQDTEAFF. The CDR3, as DNA: TGCGCCAGCAGCTCCCAACCGGGACAGCAAGACACTGAAGCTTTCTTT.

The genes are TRBV2 and TRBJ2-1, with TRBD1 identical over 12 bases. Germline lookup yields CDR1 SNHLY and CDR2 FYNNEI. With 3 bases clipped from V and 4 bases from J, the junction kept 1 base outside the gene matches. The CDR3 runs 15 residues. The CDR3 reads CASSEGQGAYNEQFF. CDR3 bases: TGTGCCAGCAGTGAGGGACAGGGGGCGTACAATGAGCAGTTCTTC.

The chain is built from TRBV11-2 and TRBJ2-3; 8 bases align to TRBD2. The V gene end was trimmed by 3 bases and the J gene end by 5 bases; junction bases not matched to a gene: 7. Germline CDR1 and CDR2: SGHAT and FQNNGV. CDR3 length: 15 residues. CDR3 region: CASSFSGGVGDTQYF. In DNA, the CDR3 is TGTGCCAGCAGCTTCTCCGGGGGGGTGGGAGATACGCAGTATTTT.

The chain combines TRBV21-1 with TRBJ2-1; TRBD2, as called in the table, went unchecked against the DNA. TRBV21-1 is noted as a pseudogene. This CDR3 contains 15 residues. The CDR3 coding sequence is TGTGCCAGCAGCACCCACCGAGGTTTTTACAATGAGCAGTTCTTC. As protein: CASSTHRGFYNEQFF.

The chain couples TRBV7-2 to TRBJ2-1; TRBD2 aligns across 10 bases. Germline V CDR1 and CDR2: SGHTA, FQGNSA. Unmatched junction bases numbered 6, after V lost 4 bases and J lost 6 bases. The CDR3 covers 15 residues. The CDR3 loop reads CASSSSGGALNEQFF. The CDR3 bases are TGTGCCAGCAGCTCGAGCGGGGGGGCCCTCAATGAGCAGTTCTTC.

The chain couples TRBV30 to TRBJ1-1; no definite D call. The ends were cut back, 0 bases at V and 6 bases at J, with 5 bases in the middle. CDR3 length equals 11 residues. The germline V gene has CDR1 GTSNPN and CDR2 SVGIG (reference sequence). This CDR3 reads CAWSVRSEAFF. The CDR3 DNA reads as TGTGCCTGGAGTGTACGGTCTGAAGCTTTCTTT. The entire variable domain, with the rest obtained from reference TRBV30 and TRBJ1-1, is as follows: SQTIHQWPATLVQPVGSPLSLECTVEGTSNPNLYWYRQAAGRGLQLLFYSVGIGQISSEVPQNLSASRPQDRQFILSSKKLLLSDSGFYLCAWSVRSEAFFGQGTRLTVV.

The sample holds one count of this clone. The rearrangement links TRBV5-1 to TRBJ2-5; a possible D gene is TRBD2 (5 bases). CDR1 and CDR2 (germline): SGHRS, YFSETQ. V was trimmed by 5 bases and J by 3 bases, leaving 11 bases between them. CDR3 length: 13 amino acids. The CDR3 here is CASSITGEETQYF. The CDR3 region has the DNA TGCGCCAGCAGTATCACCGGGGAAGAGACCCAGTACTTC.

The rearrangement links TRBV24-1 to TRBJ1-5; D gene ambiguous. The V end lost 4 bases, the J end lost 1 base, and 16 bases lay between the germline ends. CDR1 and CDR2 (germline): KGHDR, SFDVKD. The CDR3 runs 17 residues. The CDR3 sequence: CATSESRVAKSNQPQHF. CDR3 bases: TGTGCCACCAGTGAATCGAGGGTCGCGAAGAGCAATCAGCCCCAGCATTTT.

The chain joins TRBV7-9 to TRBJ1-3; D not resolved. Germline assignment: CDR1 SEHNR and CDR2 FQNEAQ (reference sequence). This CDR3 has 14 amino acids. Trimming took off 3 bases at V and 4 bases at J, with 10 bases between the two ends. This chain's CDR3 is CASSFSERGNTIYF. CDR3 sequence (DNA): TGTGCCAGCAGCTTCAGTGAAAGAGGAAACACCATATATTTT.

This sequence joins TRBV24-1 and TRBJ2-3; TRBD2 matches 7 bases. Germline lookup yields CDR1 KGHDR and CDR2 SFDVKD. V lost 6 bases to trimming and J lost 4 bases; unmatched junction nucleotides: 3. The CDR3 sequence is 13 residues long. Here the CDR3 DNA reads TGTGCCACCAGTCGGGGGGTCGCAGATACGCAGTATTTT. This translates into CATSRGVADTQYF.

This chain links TRBV19 with TRBJ2-2, with TRBD1 matching over 8 bases. Germline V lookup: CDR1 LNHDA, CDR2 SQIVND (reference sequence). The CDR3 sequence is 15 residues long. V dropped 3 bases and J dropped 4; count of bases not matched to a gene: 4. The CDR3 DNA is TGTGCCAGTAGTATCCCGGGGACAGGCACCGGGGAGCTGTTTTTT. As protein: CASSIPGTGTGELFF.

This clone showed up just a few times. V usage is TRBV2 and J usage is TRBJ1-3; D is uncertain. Germline lookup yields CDR1 SNHLY and CDR2 FYNNEI. This CDR3 region has 13 residues. Trimming took off 5 bases at V and 4 bases at J, with 9 bases between the two ends. CDR3 sequence (DNA): TGTGCCAGCAGTAAACTCTGGGGAAACACCATATATTTT. Protein sequence: CASSKLWGNTIYF.

The J gene is TRBJ1-1, the V gene TRBV5-6, with D possibly being TRBD1 (5 bases). There are 14 residues in the CDR3. V was shortened by 0 bases and J by 4 bases, with 10 bases between the two germline ends. Per germline, CDR1 SGHDT and CDR2 YYEEEE. The CDR3 DNA follows: TGTGCCAGCAGCTTGGGGGGCAGTGCCACTGAAGCTTTCTTT. This translates into CASSLGGSATEAFF.

V and J are TRBV2 and TRBJ2-7; 8 nucleotides match TRBD2. Germline CDR1 SNHLY, CDR2 FYNNEI. V lost 4 bases and J lost 6; bases outside the gene matches: 14. This CDR3 has 16 amino acids. For the CDR3, the DNA is TGTGCCAGCAGTGGGCGGGGGGTCCCCGCGGTAAGCGAGCAGTACTTC. Its translation: CASSGRGVPAVSEQYF.

The CDR3 region has the DNA TGTGCCAGCGGACAGGGGCCCTCGCAGCCCCAGCATTTT. Translation gives CASGQGPSQPQHF. The chain is built from TRBV6-5 and TRBJ1-5, with 9 bases matching TRBD1. Losses at the gene ends were 8 bases for V and 7 bases for J; bases not matched to a gene: 6. CDR1 is MNHEY, CDR2 SVGAGI, per germline. This CDR3 comprises 13 residues.